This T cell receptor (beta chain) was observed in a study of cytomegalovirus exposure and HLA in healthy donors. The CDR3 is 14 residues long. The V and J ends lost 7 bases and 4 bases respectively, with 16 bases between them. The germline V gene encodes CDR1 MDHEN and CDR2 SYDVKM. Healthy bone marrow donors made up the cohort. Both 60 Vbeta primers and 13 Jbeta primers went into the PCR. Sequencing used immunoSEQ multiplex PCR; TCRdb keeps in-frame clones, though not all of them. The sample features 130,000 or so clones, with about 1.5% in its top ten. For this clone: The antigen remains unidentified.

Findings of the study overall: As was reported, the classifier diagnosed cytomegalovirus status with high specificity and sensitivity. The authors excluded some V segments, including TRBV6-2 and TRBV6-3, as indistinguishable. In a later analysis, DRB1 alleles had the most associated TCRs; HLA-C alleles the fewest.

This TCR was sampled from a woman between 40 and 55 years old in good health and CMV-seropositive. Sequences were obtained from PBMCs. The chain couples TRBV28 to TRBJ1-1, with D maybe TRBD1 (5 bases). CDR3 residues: CASTLPGLSTEAFF. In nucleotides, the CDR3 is TGTGCCAGCACTCTACCAGGGCTTAGCACTGAAGCTTTCTTT.